The clone carrying this TCR beta chain has ten or more counts. The time point is: newly diagnosed GD, antithyroid drugs for less than 3 months. From PBMCs, RNA was extracted and then used to make the TCR library. Assembly of TCR beta libraries relied on iRepertoire HTBI primers together with Arm-PCR of CDR3 regions. TCRdb reanalysed the multiplex PCR reads using MiXCR and keeps one entry per CDR3 protein. There are some 350,000 distinct CDR3 sequences in the sample; about 17% occur only once, and 20% lies in the top ten. The germline V and J ends were trimmed by 6 bases and 10 bases, with 16 bases remaining between them. The CDR3 is made up of 14 amino acids. This specimen belongs to a study of regulatory T cells in long-lasting Graves disease. This same sample was also taken into another study, of T cells in Graves' hyperthyroidism and ophthalmopathy.

This clonotype originated in a woman between 18 and 30 years old with Graves disease. The sequenced sample was peripheral blood mononuclear cells (PBMCs), obtained at new diagnosis, from a patient treated with antithyroid drugs. The V gene is TRBV12-3 or TRBV12-4, the J gene TRBJ1-6; D gene unclear. The chain's CDR3 is CASSQTPKRSPLHF. CDR3 coding DNA: TGTGCCAGCAGCCAGACTCCTAAGAGGTCACCCCTCCACTTT.